This TCR beta chain was sequenced during a study of T cell responses to AZD1222 COVID-19 vaccine. Study-level findings and limits: It should be noted that donors were predominantly white British and more often female, and clonal diversity was possibly underestimated. There were repertoire samples only from the period after the peak T cell response.

Profiling relied on immunoSEQ multiplex PCR, and the TCRdb table lists in-frame clones only, not all of them. This table holds around 78,000 clones, under 95% found once. With respect to this clone: Its specificity is not known.

V gave up 5 bases and J gave up 4 bases; unmatched junction bases: 8. CDR1 is MNHEY, CDR2 SVGAGI, per germline. This CDR3 comprises 15 residues. The rearrangement links TRBV6-5 to TRBJ1-5, with 7 bases lining up with TRBD1. This sample comprised peripheral blood, obtained on day 0 of MenACWY control vaccination. The origin of this receptor is an adult in good health. The chain's CDR3 is CASSRDREVNQPQHF. In DNA, the CDR3 is TGTGCCAGCAGTCGCGACAGGGAGGTTAATCAGCCCCAGCATTTT.